A selection of T cell receptor beta chains follows, all from one sample in a study of shared clonotypes between healthy human individuals. The protocol was immunoSEQ multiplex PCR, while the TCRdb copy is restricted to in-frame clones and leaves out a portion. The sample lists some 1,100,000 clones, around 82% occurring once. Sequenced material: memory CD4+ T cells from PBMCs. These receptor sequences come from a man between 18 and 35 years old in good health. Some clones in this sample may be carry-over from other donors' samples. Both conserved end residues are part of each CDR3. The D gene is left open where the match is weak. Size values are once, few and many counts, or a class for expanded clones, and some rows have none.

.	.	TRBJ2-5	TRBV5-1	TGCGCCAGCAGCTTGGCCAGGCCGGGGGAAGAGACCCAGTACTTC	CASSLARPGEETQYF
.	.	TRBJ1-5	TRBV29-1	TGCAGCGTTGGGGGGAACAGGGAAAATCAGCCCCAGCATTTT	CSVGGNRENQPQHF
TRBD2	once	TRBJ2-1	TRBV6-1	TGTGCCAGCAGTGAATTTTGGCTAGCGGGAGGATACAATGAGCAGTTCTTC	CASSEFWLAGGYNEQFF
.	.	TRBJ1-2	TRBV5-1	TGCGCCAGCAGCTTGGGACGGCGCTATGGCTACACCTTC	CASSLGRRYGYTF
TRBD2	few	TRBJ2-3	TRBV6-1	TGTGCCAGCGGGGACACTAGCGGGAACACAGATACGCAGTATTTT	CASGDTSGNTDTQYF
.	.	TRBJ1-2	TRBV9	TGTGCCAGCAGCCTCAACTCCATGGGCTACACCTTC	CASSLNSMGYTF
.	once	TRBJ1-5	TRBV28	TGTGCCAGCAGTTTGTTGAGTCAGCCCCAGCATTTT	CASSLLSQPQHF
.	many	TRBJ1-4	TRBV18	TGTGCCAGCTCACCTACGCAAGGGGAAAAACTGTTTTTT	CASSPTQGEKLFF
.	.	TRBJ1-2	TRBV4-3	TGCGCCAGCAGCCGCTACGGACAGTCCAAGGACTATGGCTACACCTTC	CASSRYGQSKDYGYTF
TRBD1	.	TRBJ1-6	TRBV7-9	TGTGCCAGCAGCGGACGACAGGGCACACCCCTCCACTTT	CASSGRQGTPLHF
.	.	TRBJ1-2	TRBV19	TGTGCCAGTCGAGGGGCCTTTACTTATGGCTACACCTTC	CASRGAFTYGYTF
.	few	TRBJ2-5	TRBV27	TGTGCCAGCAGTTTGTACGGCCAAGAGACCCAGTACTTC	CASSLYGQETQYF
.	.	TRBJ2-2	TRBV7-2	TGTGCCAGCAGCTTAGCGGGAGGCCTGGGGCTGTTTTTT	CASSLAGGLGLFF
.	.	TRBJ2-7	TRBV27	TGTGCCAGCAGTTCAGGGAACGCCTACGAGCAGTACTTC	CASSSGNAYEQYF
TRBD2	.	TRBJ2-1	TRBV5-4	TGTGCCAGCAGCCGTTCCATACCGGGACTAGCAAACAATGAGCAGTTCTTC	CASSRSIPGLANNEQFF
.	many	TRBJ1-2	TRBV4-1	TGCGCCAGCAGCCAAGCTTATAACTATGGCTACACCTTC	CASSQAYNYGYTF
TRBD2	.	TRBJ2-7	TRBV5-1	TGCGCCAGCAGCTTTGGAGCGGGAGTATCCGGCGAGCAGTACTTC	CASSFGAGVSGEQYF
TRBD2	.	TRBJ2-7	TRBV27	TGTGCCAGCAGTATTCCCGGGACTAGGGGGTACGAGCAGTACTTC	CASSIPGTRGYEQYF